These 12 T cell receptor beta chains were all obtained from the same sample, sequenced in a study of post-analysis software for immune sequencing data. The study's findings and limits: Five or six TRBV segments, TRBV5-6, TRBV5-1 and TRBV20-1 among them, were found more frequent in patients than controls.

No antigens are known for them. cDNA libraries of TCR beta carried unique molecular identifiers. TCRdb ran MiXCR on the PCR reads and lists one entry per CDR3 protein. The sample includes about 190,000 distinct CDR3 sequences, approximately 29% of them seen just once. The sample was blood. These receptors all stem from a girl under 18 with multiple sclerosis.

In its sample, this clonotype was seen a few times. J is TRBJ2-1 and V is TRBV27; possibly TRBD2 for D (6 bases). Germline loops: CDR1 MNHEY, CDR2 SMNVEV (reference sequence). The CDR3 contains 17 residues. The V end was cut by 5 bases, the J end by 1 base, with 18 bases between. The CDR3 nucleotides read TGTGCCAGCAGTCAGCGAGGAGGGGTTCGTTCCTACAATGAGCAGTTCTTC. Protein product: CASSQRGGVRSYNEQFF.

This clonotype was seen a few times. The J gene is TRBJ1-1, the V gene TRBV20-1; D might be TRBD1 (6 bases). Deletions cut 3 bases from V and 1 base from J, with 12 bases between. The CDR3 has 14 residues. Germline V lookup: CDR1 DFQATT, CDR2 SNEGSKA (reference sequence). The CDR3 sequence is CSASKGGSNTEAFF. CDR3 DNA sequence: TGCAGTGCTAGTAAGGGGGGATCGAACACTGAAGCTTTCTTT.

Points on this clonotype: A much larger clone differs by one base, so this may be a read error. The CDR3 reads CSVDLVVNTDTQYF. DNA of the CDR3: TGCAGCGTAGACCTAGTGGTTAACACAGATACGCAGTATTTT. This chain uses TRBV29-1 with TRBJ2-3; no reliable D call. This CDR3 contains 14 residues. The V and J ends lost 6 bases and 2 bases respectively, with 15 bases between them. CDR1 is SQVTM and CDR2 is ANQGSEA in the germline V gene.

A few counts support this clonotype. The chain links TRBV7-9 to TRBJ2-5, with D tentatively TRBD1 or TRBD2 (5 bases each). The CDR3 covers 13 residues. Trimming removed 1 base from V and 6 bases from J, with 9 bases in between. The germline V gene has CDR1 SEHNR and CDR2 FQNEAQ (reference sequence). The CDR3 reads CASSLGGVKTQYF. The CDR3 DNA reads as TGTGCCAGCAGCTTAGGAGGGGTGAAGACCCAGTACTTC.

This clonotype came up a few times. The chain couples TRBV15 to TRBJ1-2, with D possibly being TRBD1 (6 bases). The V and J ends lost 1 base and 8 bases respectively, with 11 bases between them. Germline values: CDR1 LNHNV, CDR2 YYDKDF (reference sequence). There are 13 residues in the CDR3. The CDR3 nucleotides read TGTGCCACCAGCAGAGGAGTGGGGGCCGGCTACACCTTC. This codes for CATSRGVGAGYTF.

As for this clonotype: A much bigger clone sits one base away, suggesting this may be a read error. This rearrangement joins TRBV5-1 to TRBJ2-6, with 12 positions matching TRBD2. The CDR3 sequence is 17 residues long. The germline V gene encodes CDR1 SGHRS and CDR2 YFSETQ. CDR3 bases: TGCGCCAGCGGCTTGGGACTAGCGGGCTCTGGGGCCAACGTCCTGACTTTC. Its protein product is CASGLGLAGSGANVLTF.

About this clonotype: A much larger clone lies a single base off, so this may be a read error. This chain connects TRBV13 to TRBJ2-3; a possible D gene is TRBD2 (6 bases). The CDR3 totals 18 residues. Germline V lookup: CDR1 PRHDT, CDR2 FYEKMQ (reference sequence). The DNA for the CDR3 is TGTGCCAGCAGCGATTCCCTCCTGACGCGGGGTCACACAGATACGCTGTATTTT. As protein: CASSDSLLTRGHTDTLYF. Together with reference TRBV13 and TRBJ2-3, the CDR3 gives the full variable domain: AAGVIQSPRHLIKEKRETATLKCYPIPRHDTVYWYQQGPGQDPQFLISFYEKMQSDKGSIPDRFSAQQFSDYHSELNMSSLELGDSALYFCASSDSLLTRGHTDTLYFGPGTRLTVL.

This clonotype was found many times. The chain has TRBV12-5 and TRBJ2-1; perhaps TRBD2 as D (6 bases). The CDR3 totals 16 residues. V was clipped by 6 bases and J by 4 bases, with 19 bases between them. The germline V gene encodes CDR1 LGHNT and CDR2 FRNRAP. CDR3 coding DNA: TGTGCTAGTGGCCTCAAGGGGACTTCCGAGTACAATGAGCAGTTCTTC. Translation gives CASGLKGTSEYNEQFF. Looking up the rest from reference TRBV12-5 and TRBJ2-1 gives the full variable domain: DARVTQTPRHKVTEMGQEVTMRCQPILGHNTVFWYRQTMMQGLELLAYFRNRAPLDDSGMPKDRFSAEMPDATLATLKIQPSEPRDSAVYFCASGLKGTSEYNEQFFGPGTRLTVL.

With regard to this clonotype: This may come from a read error, since a much larger clone is one base off. The rearrangement links TRBV15 to TRBJ2-6; perhaps TRBD1 as D (5 bases). The CDR3 is 16 residues long. CDR1 and CDR2 (germline): LNHNV, YYDKDF (reference sequence). The CDR3 reads CATSERKTVWANVRTF. The CDR3, as DNA: TGTGCCACCAGCGAACGCAAGACAGTGTGGGCCAACGTCCGGACTTTC.

This clonotype came up a few times. V gene TRBV7-2 combines with J gene TRBJ1-4; 7 bases line up with TRBD1. V lost 1 base and J lost 5; bases outside the gene matches: 7. The CDR3 is made up of 16 amino acids. Per the germline V gene, CDR1 is SGHTA and CDR2 is FQGNSA. The CDR3 nucleotides read TGTGCCAGCAGCTTAGTGATGGGACAGCCCAATGAAAAACTGTTTTTT. Its translation: CASSLVMGQPNEKLFF.

The chain couples TRBV4-2 to TRBJ2-5; 8 bases map to TRBD2. V lost 1 base and J lost 5; bases outside the gene matches: 15. CDR1 is LGHNA, CDR2 YNFKEQ, per germline. The CDR3 loop spans 18 amino acids. Written as DNA, the CDR3 is TGTGCCAGCAGCCAAGCGACTAGCGAGCCGCGAAGGAGGGAGACCCAGTACTTC. This translates into CASSQATSEPRRRETQYF.

This clonotype came up many times. The chain employs TRBV6-2 or TRBV6-3 and TRBJ2-5; 8 positions match TRBD2. This CDR3 contains 16 residues. Per germline, CDR1 MNHEY and CDR2 SVGEGT. With 2 bases clipped from V and 4 bases from J, the junction kept 9 bases outside the gene matches. The CDR3 region has the DNA TGTGCCAGCAGTTACGCCCAGCGGGAGTCGCCAGAGACCCAGTACTTC. This gives the protein CASSYAQRESPETQYF.